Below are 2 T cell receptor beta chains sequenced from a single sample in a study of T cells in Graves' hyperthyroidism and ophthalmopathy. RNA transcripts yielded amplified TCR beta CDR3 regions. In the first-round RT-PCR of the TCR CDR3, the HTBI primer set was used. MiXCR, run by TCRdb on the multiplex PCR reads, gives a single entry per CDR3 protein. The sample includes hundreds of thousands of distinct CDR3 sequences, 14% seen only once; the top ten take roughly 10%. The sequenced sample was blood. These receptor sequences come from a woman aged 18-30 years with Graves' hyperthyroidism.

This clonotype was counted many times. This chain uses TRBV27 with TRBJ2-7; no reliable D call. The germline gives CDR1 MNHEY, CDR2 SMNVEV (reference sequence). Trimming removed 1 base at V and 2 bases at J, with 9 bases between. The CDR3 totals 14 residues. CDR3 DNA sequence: TGTGCCAGCAGTTTATGGGGTTCGGCCTACGAGCAGTACTTC. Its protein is CASSLWGSAYEQYF.

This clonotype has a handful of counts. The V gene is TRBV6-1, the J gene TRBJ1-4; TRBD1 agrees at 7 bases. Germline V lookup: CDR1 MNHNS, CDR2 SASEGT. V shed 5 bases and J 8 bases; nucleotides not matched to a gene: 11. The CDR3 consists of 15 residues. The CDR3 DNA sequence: TGTGCCAGCAGTAACGCGGACAGGCAGAACGAAAAACTGTTTTTT. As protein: CASSNADRQNEKLFF.